Following are 5 T cell receptor beta chains from one sample sequenced in a study of blood T cells in healthy people across ages. Combining a sample-barcoded 5' primer with a J-beta primer mix, a second PCR ran for roughly 7 to 12 cycles. In TCRdb, the 5' RACE reads were re-called with MiXCR into one record per CDR3 protein. Here the sample spans fewer than 900,000 distinct CDR3 sequences, approximately 35% being singletons. Sequencing was carried out using blood. The source is a man younger than 35 in good health.

The chain recombines TRBV3-1 with TRBJ1-1; no reliable D call. The germline V gene has CDR1 LGHDT and CDR2 YNNKEL (reference sequence). Between the trimmed V and J ends, which lost 0 bases and 11 bases, there was a span of 13 bases. This CDR3 is 13 amino acids long. CDR3 nucleotides: TGTGCCAGCAGCCAAGAAAGTTATCCGCTGGCTTTCTTT. Protein: CASSQESYPLAFF.

J is TRBJ2-5 and V is TRBV3-1; TRBD2 is a possible D gene (5 bases). The germline CDR1 and CDR2 sequences are LGHDT and YNNKEL (reference sequence). CDR3 length: 14 amino acids. V dropped 0 bases and J dropped 7 bases, with 12 bases sitting between them. Written as DNA, the CDR3 is TGTGCCAGCAGCCAAGAGGAGGCCTTGGGGACCCAGTACTTC. Translation: CASSQEEALGTQYF.

To note about this clonotype: Just one base apart from a much larger clone, this may be a read error. This chain connects TRBV4-2 to TRBJ2-5; TRBD1 aligns across 8 bases. In germline, CDR1 is LGHNA, CDR2 YNFKEQ. The CDR3 is made up of 14 amino acids. CDR3 in DNA: TGTGTCAGCAGCCATCGGACAGGGAAAGAGACCCAGTACTTC. The encoded protein is CVSSHRTGKETQYF.

This chain connects TRBV28 to TRBJ2-7; 9 positions agree with TRBD1. Germline lookup yields CDR1 MDHEN and CDR2 SYDVKM. The V segment lost 9 bases and the J segment 6 bases; nucleotides outside the gene matches: 9. This CDR3 has 13 residues. CDR3 residues: CASSRTGAGEQYF. The CDR3 nucleotides are TGTGCCAGTTCCCGGACAGGGGCGGGCGAGCAGTACTTC.

In its sample, this clonotype was seen a few times. The chain is built from TRBV20-1 and TRBJ2-7; D gene uncertain. Germline V CDR1 and CDR2: DFQATT, SNEGSKA (reference sequence). V lost 5 bases to trimming and J lost 2 bases, with 10 bases between them. This CDR3 is 12 amino acids long. For the CDR3, the DNA is TGCAGTGCTGGTTCTGGAGCCTACGAGCAGTACTTC. Translation: CSAGSGAYEQYF.